This T cell receptor beta chain was recorded in a study of CXCR3-negative and CXCR3-positive naive CD8 T cells. Worth noting for this clonotype: Its antigen is still unknown.

The TRB cDNA libraries were prepared by 5' RACE with UMI labels. TCRdb re-called the 5' RACE reads and gives one entry per CDR3 protein, without DNA. The sample totals some 130,000 distinct CDR3 sequences; its top ten clones hold around 0.62%. The CDR3 consists of 14 residues. The germline V gene encodes CDR1 SQVTM and CDR2 ANQGSEA. Points from the study as a whole: CXCR3-negative naive cells had less hydrophobic TRB CDR3s than did CXCR3-positive naive cells.

V and J are TRBV29-1 and TRBJ2-4; the D gene TCRdb calls, TRBD1, cannot be checked with no DNA. The sample was naive CXCR3+ CD8+ T cells from blood. Subset given: CD45RO-CCR7+CD27+CD95- naive CD8+ T cells expressing CXCR3 (TNR3+). The origin of this receptor is a human donor in good health. Some clones in this sample may be carry-over from other donors' samples. CDR3 residues: CSAPIGGAGNIQYF.